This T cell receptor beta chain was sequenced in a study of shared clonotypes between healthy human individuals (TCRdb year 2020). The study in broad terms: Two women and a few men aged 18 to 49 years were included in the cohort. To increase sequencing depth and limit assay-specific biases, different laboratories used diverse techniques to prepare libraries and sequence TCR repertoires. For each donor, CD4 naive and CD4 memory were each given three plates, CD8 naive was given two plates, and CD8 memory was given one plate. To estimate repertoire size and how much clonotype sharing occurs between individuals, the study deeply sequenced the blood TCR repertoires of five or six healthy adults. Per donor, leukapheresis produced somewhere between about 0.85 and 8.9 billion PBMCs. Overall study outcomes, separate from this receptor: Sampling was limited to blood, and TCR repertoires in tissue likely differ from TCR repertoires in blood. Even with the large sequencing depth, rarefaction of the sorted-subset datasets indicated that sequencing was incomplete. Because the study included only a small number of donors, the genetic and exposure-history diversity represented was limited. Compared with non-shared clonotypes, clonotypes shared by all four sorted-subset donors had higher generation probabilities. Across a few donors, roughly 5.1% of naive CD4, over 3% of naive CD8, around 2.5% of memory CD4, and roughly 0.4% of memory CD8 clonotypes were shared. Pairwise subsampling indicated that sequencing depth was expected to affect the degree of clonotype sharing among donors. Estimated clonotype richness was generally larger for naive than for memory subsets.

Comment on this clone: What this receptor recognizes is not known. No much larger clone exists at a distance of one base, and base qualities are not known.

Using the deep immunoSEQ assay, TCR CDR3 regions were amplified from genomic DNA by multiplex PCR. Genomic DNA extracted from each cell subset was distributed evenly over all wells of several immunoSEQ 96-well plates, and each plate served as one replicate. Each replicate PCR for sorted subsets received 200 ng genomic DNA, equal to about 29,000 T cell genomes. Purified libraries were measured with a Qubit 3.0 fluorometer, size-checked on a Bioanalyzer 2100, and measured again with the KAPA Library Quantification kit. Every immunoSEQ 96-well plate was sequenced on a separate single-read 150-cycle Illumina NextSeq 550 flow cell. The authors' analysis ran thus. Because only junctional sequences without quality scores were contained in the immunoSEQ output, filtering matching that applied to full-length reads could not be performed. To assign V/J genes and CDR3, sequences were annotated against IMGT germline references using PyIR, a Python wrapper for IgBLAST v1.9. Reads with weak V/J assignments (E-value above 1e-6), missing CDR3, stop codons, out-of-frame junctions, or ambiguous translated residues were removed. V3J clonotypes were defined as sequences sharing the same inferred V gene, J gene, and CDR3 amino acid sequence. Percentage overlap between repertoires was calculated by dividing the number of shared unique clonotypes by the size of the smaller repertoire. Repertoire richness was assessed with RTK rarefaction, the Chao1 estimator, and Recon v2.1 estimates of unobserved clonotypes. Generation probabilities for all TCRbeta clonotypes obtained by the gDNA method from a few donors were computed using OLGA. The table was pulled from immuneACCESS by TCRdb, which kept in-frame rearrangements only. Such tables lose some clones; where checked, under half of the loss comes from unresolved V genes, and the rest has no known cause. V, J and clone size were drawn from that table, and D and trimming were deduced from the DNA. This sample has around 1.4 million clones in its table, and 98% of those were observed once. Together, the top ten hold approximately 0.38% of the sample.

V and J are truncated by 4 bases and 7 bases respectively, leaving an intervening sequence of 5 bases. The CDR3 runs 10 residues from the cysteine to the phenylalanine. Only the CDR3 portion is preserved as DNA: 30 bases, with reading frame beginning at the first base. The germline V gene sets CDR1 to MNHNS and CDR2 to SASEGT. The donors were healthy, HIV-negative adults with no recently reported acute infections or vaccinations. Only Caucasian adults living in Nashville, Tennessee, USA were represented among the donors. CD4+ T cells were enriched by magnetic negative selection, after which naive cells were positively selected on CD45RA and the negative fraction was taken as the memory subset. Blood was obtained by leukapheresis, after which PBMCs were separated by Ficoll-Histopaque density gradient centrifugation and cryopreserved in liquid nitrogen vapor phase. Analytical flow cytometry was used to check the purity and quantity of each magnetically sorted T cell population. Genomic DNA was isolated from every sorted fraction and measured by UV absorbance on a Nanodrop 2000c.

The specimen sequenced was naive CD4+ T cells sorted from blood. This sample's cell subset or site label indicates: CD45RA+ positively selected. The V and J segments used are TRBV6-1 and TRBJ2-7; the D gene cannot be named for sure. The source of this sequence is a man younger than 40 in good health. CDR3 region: CASSGAEQYF. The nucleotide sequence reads TGTGCCAGCAGTGGGGCAGAGCAGTACTTC.